This T cell receptor beta chain was sequenced for a study of beta chain features in type 1 diabetes. Findings and caveats of the study: A closer apparent resemblance between naive, central memory and Treg TCRB repertoires was seen in patients than in healthy donors. PCR might favor shorter templates, equally in patients and controls.

About this clone itself: Its specificity is not known.

Expressed TCRB transcripts were sequenced because the entire RNA isolate underwent reverse transcription. TCRdb's copy holds only in-frame clones and misses some; the assay was immunoSEQ multiplex PCR. The data contain 900,000 or so clones, under 20% of them seen just once; the ten biggest clones take up 0.023%. The CDR3 runs 14 residues. Trimming removed 0 bases from V and 6 bases from J; junction bases left unmatched: 0. Germline CDR1 reads KGHSH; CDR2 reads LQKENI. This receptor was identified in a woman younger than 35 in good health. Sequenced input: naive CD4+ T cells from blood. The chain recombines TRBV18 with TRBJ2-4; 9 bases map to TRBD1. In DNA, the CDR3 is TGTGCCAGCTCACCACCGGGACAGGGAAACATTCAGTACTTC. As protein: CASSPPGQGNIQYF.